These 3 T cell receptor beta chains came from one sample sequenced in a study of T cells after yellow fever vaccination. TCRdb used MiXCR to reprocess the 5' RACE reads, holding one entry per CDR3 protein. The top ten clones hold around 0.55% of a sample with 300,000 or so distinct CDR3 sequences, over 10% of them seen once. The specimen comprised CD4+ T cells sorted from PBMCs, sampled 45 days after the yellow fever booster vaccination. The receptors were sampled from a man under 40 who received the YFV17D yellow fever vaccine.

Written as DNA, the CDR3 is TGCAGCGCTAGTCCCCTCTCCTACAATGAGCAGTTCTTC. This sequence encodes CSASPLSYNEQFF. This rearrangement joins TRBV29-1 to TRBJ2-1; D gene ambiguous. CDR3 size: 13 residues. The V end lost 7 bases, the J end lost 0 bases, and 10 bases lay between the germline ends. The V gene's germline CDR1 is SQVTM and CDR2 ANQGSEA.

CDR3 amino acids: CASSLSRGQGRSNTEAFF. The DNA of the CDR3 is TGCGCCAGCAGCTTATCCCGAGGACAGGGAAGGTCGAACACTGAAGCTTTCTTT. The rearrangement links TRBV5-1 to TRBJ1-1, with TRBD1 matching 8 bases. V shed 2 bases, J shed 1 base, and the junction held 13 bases outside the gene matches. CDR3 size: 18 residues. Germline CDR1 reads SGHRS; CDR2 reads YFSETQ.

The gene calls are TRBV20-1 and TRBJ2-3; 13 nucleotides agree with TRBD2. J lost 1 base, V lost 5 bases, and 3 bases had no gene match. The CDR3 runs to 15 residues. Per the germline V gene, CDR1 is DFQATT and CDR2 is SNEGSKA (reference sequence). As DNA, the CDR3 is TGCAGTGCTTTTACTAGCGGGAGGGGCACAGATACGCAGTATTTT. Protein sequence: CSAFTSGRGTDTQYF.